This T cell receptor (beta chain) was identified during a study of blood T cell repertoires in COVID-19. Profiling relied on immunoSEQ multiplex PCR, and the TCRdb table lists in-frame clones only, not all of them. The sample shows around 60,000 clones, roughly 90% of them seen only once. There are 14 residues in the CDR3. The germline V gene has CDR1 LGHDT and CDR2 YNNKEL (reference sequence). Trimming pared 1 base from V and 3 bases from J, leaving 8 bases between. The gene calls are TRBV3-1 (or the pseudogene TRBV3-2) and TRBJ2-3; tentative D call: TRBD1 (5 bases). This TCR was recovered from a man aged 45-60 years with active COVID-19. The sequenced material came from peripheral blood. CDR3 sequence reads: CASSQATVTDTQYF. The DNA of the CDR3 is TGTGCCAGCAGCCAAGCGACAGTTACAGATACGCAGTATTTT.